This T cell receptor beta chain originates from a study of technical replicates of blood from several donors. Method: immunoSEQ multiplex PCR; TCRdb's copy keeps in-frame clones and lacks some. The sample has around 80,000 clones, roughly 90% seen once; the top ten hold about 0.39%. The CDR3 sequence is 15 residues long. Germline V gene lookup returns CDR1 SEHNR and CDR2 FQNEAQ (reference sequence). This clone came up a few times. An end of the junction differs from the germline gene, which may be a read error. What was sequenced was T cells isolated from PBMCs. V usage is TRBV7-9 and J usage is TRBJ1-3; 7 bases map to TRBD1. This receptor was obtained from a human donor in good health. This chain's CDR3 is CASSLTDRVGHTIYF. The CDR3 region has the DNA TGTGCCAGCAGCTTAACCGACAGGGTTGGACACACCATATATTTT.